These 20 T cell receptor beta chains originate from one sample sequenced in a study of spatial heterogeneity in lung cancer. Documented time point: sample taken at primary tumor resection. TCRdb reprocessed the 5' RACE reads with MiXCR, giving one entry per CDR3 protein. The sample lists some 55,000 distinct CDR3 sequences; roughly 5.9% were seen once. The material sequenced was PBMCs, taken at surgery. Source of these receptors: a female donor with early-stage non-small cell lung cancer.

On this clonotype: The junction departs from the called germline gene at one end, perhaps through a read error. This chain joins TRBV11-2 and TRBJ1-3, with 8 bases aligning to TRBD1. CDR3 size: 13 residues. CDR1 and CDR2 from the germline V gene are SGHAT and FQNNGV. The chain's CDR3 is CASSSDRAQEPNF. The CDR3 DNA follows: TGTGCCAGCAGCTCGGACAGGGCCCAAGAACCGAATTTT. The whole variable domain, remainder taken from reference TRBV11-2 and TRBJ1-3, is EAGVAQSPRYKIIEKRQSVAFWCNPISGHATLYWYQQILGQGPKLLIQFQNNGVVDDSQLPKDRFSAERLKGVDSTLKIQPAKLEDSAVYLCASSSDRAQEPNFGEGSWLTVV.

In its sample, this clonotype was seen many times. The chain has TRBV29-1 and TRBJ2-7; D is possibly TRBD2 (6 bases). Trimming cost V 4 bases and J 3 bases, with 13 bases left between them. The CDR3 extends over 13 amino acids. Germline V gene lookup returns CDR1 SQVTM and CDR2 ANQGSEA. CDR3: CSVVRGTNYEQYF. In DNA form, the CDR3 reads TGCAGCGTTGTACGGGGGACGAACTACGAGCAGTACTTC.

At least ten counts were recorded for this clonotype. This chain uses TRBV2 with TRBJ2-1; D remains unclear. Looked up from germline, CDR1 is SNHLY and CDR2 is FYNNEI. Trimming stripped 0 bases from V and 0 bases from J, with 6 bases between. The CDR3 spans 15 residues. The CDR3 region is CASSEAISSYNEQFF. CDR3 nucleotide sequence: TGTGCCAGCAGTGAAGCGATTAGCTCCTACAATGAGCAGTTCTTC.

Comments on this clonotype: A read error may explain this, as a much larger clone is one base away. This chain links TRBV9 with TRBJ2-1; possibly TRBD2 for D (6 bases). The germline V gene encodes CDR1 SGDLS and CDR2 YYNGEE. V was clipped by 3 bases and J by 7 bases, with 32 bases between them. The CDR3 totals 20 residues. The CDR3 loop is CASSDARGLNPIGDRNEQFF. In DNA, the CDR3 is TGTGCCAGCAGCGACGCTCGAGGACTAAACCCGATTGGGGATAGGAATGAGCAGTTCTTC.

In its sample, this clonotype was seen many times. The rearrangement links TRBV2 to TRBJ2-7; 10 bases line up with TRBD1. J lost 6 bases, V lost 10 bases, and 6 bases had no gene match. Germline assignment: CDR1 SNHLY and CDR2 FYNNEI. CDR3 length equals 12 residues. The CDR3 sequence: CANRQGAGEQYV. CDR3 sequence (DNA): TGTGCCAACCGACAGGGGGCTGGCGAGCAGTACGTC.

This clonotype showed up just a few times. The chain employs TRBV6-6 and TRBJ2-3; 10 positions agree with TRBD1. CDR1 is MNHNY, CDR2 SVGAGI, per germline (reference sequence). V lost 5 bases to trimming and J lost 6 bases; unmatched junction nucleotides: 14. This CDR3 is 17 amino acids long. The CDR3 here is CASSPTRDRGIGDTQYF. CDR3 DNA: TGTGCCAGCAGTCCAACGAGGGACAGGGGAATTGGCGATACGCAGTATTTT.

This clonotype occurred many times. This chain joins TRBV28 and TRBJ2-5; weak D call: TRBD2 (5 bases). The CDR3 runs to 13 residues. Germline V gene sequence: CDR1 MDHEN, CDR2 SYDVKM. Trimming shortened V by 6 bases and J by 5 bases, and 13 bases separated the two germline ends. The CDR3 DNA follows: TGTGCCAGCAGCCCCCAGCAGCGGGAGACCCAGTACTTC. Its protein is CASSPQQRETQYF.

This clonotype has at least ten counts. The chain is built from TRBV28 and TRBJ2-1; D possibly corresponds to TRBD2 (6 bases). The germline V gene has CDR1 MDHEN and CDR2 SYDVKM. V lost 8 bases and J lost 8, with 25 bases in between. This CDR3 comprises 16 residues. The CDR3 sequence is CASLRVGTPFFDEQFF. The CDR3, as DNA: TGTGCCAGCCTTAGGGTCGGGACTCCTTTCTTCGATGAGCAGTTCTTC.

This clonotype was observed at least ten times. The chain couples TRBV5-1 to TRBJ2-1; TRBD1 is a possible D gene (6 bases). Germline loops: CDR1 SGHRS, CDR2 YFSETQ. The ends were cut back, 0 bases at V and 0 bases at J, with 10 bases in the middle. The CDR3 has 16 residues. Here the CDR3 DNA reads TGCGCCAGCAGCTTGGAGGGGGTAAGCTCCTACAATGAGCAGTTCTTC. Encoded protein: CASSLEGVSSYNEQFF.

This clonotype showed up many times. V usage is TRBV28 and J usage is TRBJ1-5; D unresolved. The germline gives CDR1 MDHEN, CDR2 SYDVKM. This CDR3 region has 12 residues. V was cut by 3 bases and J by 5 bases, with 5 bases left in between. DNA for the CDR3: TGTGCCAGCAGTTTTCCCGATCAGCCCCAGCATTTT. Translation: CASSFPDQPQHF.

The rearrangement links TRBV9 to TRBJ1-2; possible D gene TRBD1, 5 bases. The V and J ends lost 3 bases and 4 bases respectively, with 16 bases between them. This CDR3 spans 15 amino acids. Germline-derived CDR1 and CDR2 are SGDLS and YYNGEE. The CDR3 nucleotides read TGTGCCAGCAGCGAGGGATCAGGGAGCCCCTATGGCTACACCTTC. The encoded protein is CASSEGSGSPYGYTF.

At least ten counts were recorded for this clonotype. This CDR3 reads CASSLGPDTEAFF. The CDR3 DNA reads as TGTGCCAGCAGCTTAGGGCCTGACACTGAAGCTTTCTTT. The rearrangement uses TRBV7-7 and TRBJ1-1; D is uncertain. V lost 1 base to trimming and J lost 3 bases, with 6 bases between them. Germline CDR1 is SSHAT and CDR2 is FNYEAQ (reference sequence). The CDR3 runs to 13 residues.

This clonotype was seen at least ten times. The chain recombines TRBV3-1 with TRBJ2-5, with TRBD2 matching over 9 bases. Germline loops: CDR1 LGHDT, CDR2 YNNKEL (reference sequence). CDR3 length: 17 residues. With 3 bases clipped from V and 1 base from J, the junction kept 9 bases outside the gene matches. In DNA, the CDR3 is TGTGCCAGCAGCCAGCTCGGGGCGGGAGGGGGCCAAGAGACCCAGTACTTC. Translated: CASSQLGAGGGQETQYF.

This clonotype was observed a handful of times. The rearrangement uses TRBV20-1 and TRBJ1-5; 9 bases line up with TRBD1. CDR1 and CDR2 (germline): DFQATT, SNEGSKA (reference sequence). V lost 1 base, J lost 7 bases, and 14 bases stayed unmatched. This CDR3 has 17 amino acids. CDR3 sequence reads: CSARASRGQGTGQPQHF. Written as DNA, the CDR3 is TGCAGTGCTAGAGCCAGCCGAGGACAGGGGACCGGCCAGCCCCAGCATTTT.

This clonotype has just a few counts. The CDR3 region has the DNA TGTGCCAGCAGCTTAAGTGACAGCCTCTATGGCTACACCTTC. It specifies CASSLSDSLYGYTF. V usage is TRBV7-8 and J usage is TRBJ1-2; TRBD1 might be the D (5 bases). The CDR3 is made up of 14 amino acids. Germline V gene data show CDR1 as SGHVS and CDR2 as FQNEAQ. Trimming left V 2 bases short and J 4 bases short, with 11 bases between. The full variable domain, with the rest looked up from reference TRBV7-8 and TRBJ1-2, is GAGVSQSPRYKVAKRGQDVALRCDPISGHVSLFWYQQALGQGPEFLTYFQNEAQLDKSGLPSDRFFAERPEGSVSTLKIQRTQQEDSAVYLCASSLSDSLYGYTFGSGTRLTVV.

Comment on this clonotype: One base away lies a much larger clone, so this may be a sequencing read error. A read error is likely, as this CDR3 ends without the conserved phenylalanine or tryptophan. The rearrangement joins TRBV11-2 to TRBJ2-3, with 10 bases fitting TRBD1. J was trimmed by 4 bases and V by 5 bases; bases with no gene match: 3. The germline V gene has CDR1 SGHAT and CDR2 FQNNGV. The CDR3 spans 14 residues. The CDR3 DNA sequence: TGTGCCAGCAGCCCGGACAGGGGGTCAGATACGCAGTATTAT. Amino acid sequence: CASSPDRGSDTQYY.

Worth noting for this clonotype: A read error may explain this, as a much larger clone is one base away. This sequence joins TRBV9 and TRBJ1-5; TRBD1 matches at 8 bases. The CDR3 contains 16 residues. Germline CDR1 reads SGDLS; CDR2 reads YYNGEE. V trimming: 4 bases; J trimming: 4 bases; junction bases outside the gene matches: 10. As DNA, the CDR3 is TGTGCCAGCAGCAGAGCTTACAGGGGGAATAATCAGCCCCAGCATTTT. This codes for CASSRAYRGNNQPQHF.

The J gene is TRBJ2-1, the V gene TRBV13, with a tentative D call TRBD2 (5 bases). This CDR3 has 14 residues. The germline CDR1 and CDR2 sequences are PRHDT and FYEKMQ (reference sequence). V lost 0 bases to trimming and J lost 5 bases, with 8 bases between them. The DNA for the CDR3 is TGTGCCAGCAGCTTAGGCACCGGGGACAATGAGCAGTTCTTC. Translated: CASSLGTGDNEQFF.

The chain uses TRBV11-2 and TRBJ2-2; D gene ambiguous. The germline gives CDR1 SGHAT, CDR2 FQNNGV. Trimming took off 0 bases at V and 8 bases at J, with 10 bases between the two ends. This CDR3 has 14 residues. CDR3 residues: CASSLDTPAGELFF. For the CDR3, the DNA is TGTGCCAGCAGCTTAGACACGCCCGCGGGGGAGCTGTTTTTT.

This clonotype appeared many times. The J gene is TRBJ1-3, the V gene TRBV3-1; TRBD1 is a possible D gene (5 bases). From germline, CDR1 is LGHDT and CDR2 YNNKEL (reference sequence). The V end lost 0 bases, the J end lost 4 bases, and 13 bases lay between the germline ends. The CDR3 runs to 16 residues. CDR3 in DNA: TGTGCCAGCAGCCAAGAGCCCCAGGGCCCAGGAAACACCATATATTTT. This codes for CASSQEPQGPGNTIYF.